This entry lists 12 T cell receptor beta chains sequenced from one sample in a study of blood T cell repertoires in COVID-19. Assay: immunoSEQ multiplex PCR; the TCRdb copy retains only in-frame clones and omits some. The sample has some 150,000 clones; around four fifths are singletons. The sequencing input was peripheral blood. All receptors come from a woman aged 40 to 50 with active or convalescent COVID-19.

This chain links TRBV10-3 with TRBJ2-2; D is perhaps TRBD1 (5 bases). This CDR3 region has 15 residues. In germline, CDR1 is ENHRY, CDR2 SYGVKD. The germline V and J ends were trimmed by 0 bases and 4 bases, with 9 bases remaining between them. The CDR3 DNA follows: TGTGCCATCAGTGAGTCCCGCCAGGGCACCGGGGAGCTGTTTTTT. It codes for CAISESRQGTGELFF.

The chain has TRBV19 and TRBJ1-6; D perhaps matches TRBD1 (5 bases). This CDR3 is 15 amino acids long. Trimming removed 6 bases from V and 8 bases from J, with 17 bases in between. Germline CDR1 and CDR2: LNHDA and SQIVND (reference sequence). The CDR3 DNA is TGTGCCAGTAGCCCCGCCGGCGGGGGAGATTCACCCCTCCACTTT. Its protein is CASSPAGGGDSPLHF.

This clone was recorded once. The V and J genes are TRBV5-1 and TRBJ1-4; D is perhaps TRBD1 (5 bases). Germline assignment: CDR1 SGHRS and CDR2 YFSETQ. V lost 7 bases, J lost 7 bases, and 17 bases lay in between. The CDR3 consists of 14 residues. DNA of the CDR3: TGCGCCAGCTGCGGACGGCCGGGGGGTGAAAAACTGTTTTTT. Translation gives CASCGRPGGEKLFF.

This chain joins TRBV19 and TRBJ1-2, with D tentatively TRBD1 (6 bases). The CDR3 extends over 17 amino acids. Germline V gene lookup returns CDR1 LNHDA and CDR2 SQIVND (reference sequence). V lost 1 base and J 0 bases, leaving 15 bases between the germline ends. The CDR3 region has the DNA TGTGCCAGTAGTATAGGAGTCCGACAGGCCCCTAACTATGGCTACACCTTC. Its translation: CASSIGVRQAPNYGYTF.

The chain is built from TRBV4-1 and TRBJ1-4, with a tentative D call TRBD1 (6 bases). V was shortened by 2 bases and J by 7 bases, with 11 bases between the two germline ends. The CDR3 is 14 amino acids. Germline V gene lookup returns CDR1 MGHRA and CDR2 YSYEKL. The CDR3 coding sequence is TGCGCCAGCAGCCAAAGACGGACAGCTGAAAAACTGTTTTTT. This gives the protein CASSQRRTAEKLFF.

The chain uses TRBV4-1 and TRBJ1-5; perhaps TRBD1 as D (5 bases). Trimming removed 1 base from V and 6 bases from J, with 10 bases in between. The germline V gene encodes CDR1 MGHRA and CDR2 YSYEKL. CDR3 length: 14 amino acids. The CDR3 loop is CASSQVGGSQPQHF. CDR3 coding DNA: TGCGCCAGCAGCCAAGTGGGGGGTAGTCAGCCCCAGCATTTT.

The rearrangement links TRBV20-1 to TRBJ2-1; possibly TRBD2 for D (6 bases). V was cut by 3 bases and J by 9 bases, with 12 bases left in between. This CDR3 has 12 amino acids. CDR1 and CDR2 (germline): DFQATT, SNEGSKA (reference sequence). CDR3 loop: CSASLRGGEQFF. CDR3 sequence (DNA): TGCAGTGCTAGTTTGCGGGGTGGTGAGCAGTTCTTC.

J is TRBJ2-7 and V is TRBV10-3, with 11 positions matching TRBD2. Germline CDR1 reads ENHRY; CDR2 reads SYGVKD. The CDR3 has 16 residues. The V and J ends lost 3 bases and 3 bases, in that order; junction bases with no gene match: 7. The CDR3 DNA reads TGTGCCATCAGTGACCTTAGCGGGAGGGGAGGCTACGAGCAGTACTTC. Protein product: CAISDLSGRGGYEQYF.

Only a few counts were recorded for this clone. CDR3 in DNA: TGCGCCAGCAGCCAAGTCGACTGGACTAGCGGAGAGACCCAGTACTTC. Protein sequence: CASSQVDWTSGETQYF. The chain links TRBV4-1 to TRBJ2-5; 10 positions match TRBD2. This CDR3 has 16 residues. V shed 1 base, J shed 4 bases, and the junction held 6 bases outside the gene matches. Per germline, CDR1 MGHRA and CDR2 YSYEKL.

The chain carries TRBV5-1 and TRBJ2-7; 7 bases fit TRBD1. Germline CDR1 SGHRS, CDR2 YFSETQ. The CDR3 has 15 residues. V shed 4 bases and J 0 bases; nucleotides not matched to a gene: 7. In DNA, the CDR3 is TGCGCCAGCAGCCTGCGACAGGGAGCCTCCTACGAGCAGTACTTC. Its protein is CASSLRQGASYEQYF.

The chain combines TRBV6-2 or TRBV6-3 with TRBJ2-7, with 13 bases aligning to TRBD2. The ends lost 0 bases at V and 3 bases at J; junction bases unmatched: 8. Germline V gene data show CDR1 as MNHEY and CDR2 as SVGEGT. The CDR3 has 18 amino acids. DNA for the CDR3: TGTGCCAGCAGTTACTCGGGACTAGCGGGAAGACGCCGCTACGAGCAGTACTTC. Protein sequence: CASSYSGLAGRRRYEQYF.

The chain uses TRBV27 and TRBJ1-1; D not certain. Germline CDR1 is MNHEY and CDR2 is SMNVEV (reference sequence). The CDR3 covers 15 residues. The V end lost 2 bases, the J end lost 1 base, and 11 bases lay between the germline ends. The CDR3: CASSLTRTGNTEAFF. The DNA for the CDR3 is TGTGCCAGCAGTTTAACGAGGACTGGGAACACTGAAGCTTTCTTT.